Shown below are 19 T cell receptor beta chains from a single sample sequenced in a study of shared clonotypes between healthy human individuals. Naive CD8 populations comprised CD45RO-negative cells positively selected for CCR7, excluding terminally differentiated effector memory CD45RA+ cells. This table comes from immunoSEQ multiplex PCR, and its TCRdb copy is limited to in-frame clones, with some not included. Here the sample spans 800,000 to 950,000 clones, about 96% being singletons. The sample comprised naive CD8+ T cells sorted from blood. These receptors originate from a young man in good health.

V gene TRBV4-3 combines with J gene TRBJ2-4; 9 bases fit TRBD1. CDR3 length: 16 amino acids. Per the germline V gene, CDR1 is LGHNA and CDR2 is YSLEER. J gave up 6 bases and V 0 bases, and 6 bases lay outside the gene matches. This CDR3 reads CASSQDLTGGGNIQYF. Here the CDR3 DNA reads TGCGCCAGCAGCCAAGATCTGACAGGGGGTGGAAACATTCAGTACTTC.

To note about this clone: The same CDR3 also results from other DNA sequences found in this sample. CDR3 sequence: CASSLLSTDTQYF. The CDR3 bases are TGTGCCAGCAGTTTGTTGAGCACAGATACGCAGTATTTT. The V gene is TRBV27, the J gene TRBJ2-3; D gene unclear. The CDR3 is made up of 13 amino acids. V was pared by 3 bases and J by 0 bases, with 4 bases between. The germline CDR1 and CDR2 sequences are MNHEY and SMNVEV (reference sequence).

The chain recombines TRBV7-8 with TRBJ2-2; possibly TRBD1 for D (6 bases). Germline CDR1 SGHVS, CDR2 FQNEAQ. This CDR3 has 15 amino acids. The V and J ends lost 5 bases and 3 bases respectively, with 13 bases between them. The CDR3 sequence is CASSEGTMYTGELFF. The CDR3 DNA is TGTGCCAGCAGCGAAGGGACAATGTACACCGGGGAGCTGTTTTTT.

This clone was recorded only once. V gene TRBV4-1 combines with J gene TRBJ1-5; no reliable D call. This CDR3 region has 15 residues. V dropped 1 base and J dropped 4 bases, with 11 bases sitting between them. Germline V gives CDR1 MGHRA, CDR2 YSYEKL. The CDR3: CASSQVVSGNQPQHF. Here the CDR3 DNA reads TGCGCCAGCAGCCAAGTAGTCTCAGGAAATCAGCCCCAGCATTTT.

The chain uses TRBV15 and TRBJ1-1; unclear D gene. This CDR3 region has 12 residues. Deletions cut 6 bases from V and 4 bases from J, with 9 bases between. Per germline, CDR1 LNHNV and CDR2 YYDKDF (reference sequence). CDR3 amino acids: CATSLRATEAFF. CDR3 bases: TGTGCCACCAGTCTAAGGGCCACTGAAGCTTTCTTT. The entire variable domain, with the rest obtained from reference TRBV15 and TRBJ1-1, is as follows: DAMVIQNPRYQVTQFGKPVTLSCSQTLNHNVMYWYQQKSSQAPKLLFHYYDKDFNNEADTPDNFQSRRPNTSFCFLDIRSPGLGDTAMYLCATSLRATEAFFGQGTRLTVV.

Comments on this clone: Its ends do not fully match the called genes, so a read error is possible. The chain employs TRBV5-6 and TRBJ2-7, with TRBD2 matching 8 bases. The germline V gene has CDR1 SGHDT and CDR2 YYEEEE. The CDR3 covers 11 residues. CDR3 in DNA: TGTGCCAGCAGCTGGGGACTAGAGGTGTTCTTC. Translating gives CASSWGLEVFF.

The chain employs TRBV7-8 and TRBJ2-7, with D possibly called TRBD1 or TRBD2 (6 bases each). Trimming pared 5 bases from V and 2 bases from J, leaving 16 bases between. Germline V CDR1 and CDR2: SGHVS, FQNEAQ. CDR3 length: 15 amino acids. The CDR3 loop reads CASSGGYGGPYEQYF. DNA of the CDR3: TGTGCCAGCAGCGGAGGTTATGGGGGGCCCTACGAGCAGTACTTC.

The chain combines TRBV25-1 with TRBJ1-2; perhaps TRBD1 as D (5 bases). V dropped 0 bases and J dropped 4 bases, with 21 bases sitting between them. Germline loops: CDR1 MGHDK, CDR2 SYGVNS. The CDR3 spans 18 residues. CDR3 amino acids: CASSEYSKGAVRGYGYTF. In nucleotides, the CDR3 is TGTGCCAGCAGTGAATATTCTAAAGGGGCAGTAAGAGGCTATGGCTACACCTTC.

J is TRBJ1-1 and V is TRBV29-1; 7 nucleotides line up with TRBD1. V lost 4 bases to trimming and J lost 2 bases; unmatched junction nucleotides: 4. The CDR3 length is 13 residues. Per germline, CDR1 SQVTM and CDR2 ANQGSEA. CDR3 in DNA: TGCAGCGTTGGAGGGGACAGCAACACTGAAGCTTTCTTT. Its protein is CSVGGDSNTEAFF.

The chain employs TRBV30 and TRBJ1-4, with 9 bases that match TRBD1. CDR3 length: 16 amino acids. J lost 5 bases, V lost 2 bases, and 9 bases had no gene match. Germline V CDR1 and CDR2: GTSNPN, SVGIG (reference sequence). CDR3 DNA sequence: TGTGCCTGGAGTATCGGGACAGGGTTGTCAAATGAAAAACTGTTTTTT. Translating gives CAWSIGTGLSNEKLFF.

The rearrangement joins TRBV2 to TRBJ2-7, with no clear D. From germline, CDR1 is SNHLY and CDR2 FYNNEI. The CDR3 sequence is 13 residues long. Trimming removed 2 bases at V and 2 bases at J, with 7 bases between. The CDR3 protein is CASSEQNTYEQYF. The CDR3 DNA reads as TGTGCCAGCAGTGAACAGAACACCTACGAGCAGTACTTC.

The chain joins TRBV7-8 to TRBJ2-4, with 10 bases matching TRBD2. CDR3 size: 17 residues. Trimming removed 1 base from V and 8 bases from J; junction bases left unmatched: 11. Per germline, CDR1 SGHVS and CDR2 FQNEAQ. For the CDR3, the DNA is TGTGCCAGCAGCTTAGAACTAGCGGGGCAAGTTGGATACATTCAGTACTTC. This codes for CASSLELAGQVGYIQYF.

The V gene is TRBV4-3, the J gene TRBJ2-7; D call uncertain. CDR1 and CDR2 from the germline V gene are LGHNA and YSLEER. The CDR3 runs to 13 residues. The germline V and J ends were trimmed by 0 bases and 2 bases, with 5 bases remaining between them. The CDR3 sequence is CASSQDRPYEQYF. CDR3 DNA: TGCGCCAGCAGCCAAGATCGACCCTACGAGCAGTACTTC.

This chain joins TRBV11-2 and TRBJ2-2; D unresolved. The CDR3 contains 18 residues. V lost 5 bases to trimming and J lost 4 bases, with 23 bases between them. Germline CDR1 is SGHAT and CDR2 is FQNNGV. The CDR3: CASSPTLGREVLTGELFF. As DNA, the CDR3 is TGTGCCAGCAGCCCTACCCTTGGACGAGAGGTACTCACCGGGGAGCTGTTTTTT.

This sequence joins TRBV30 and TRBJ2-7; D unclear. Germline CDR1 is GTSNPN and CDR2 is SVGIG (reference sequence). The ends were cut back, 5 bases at V and 1 base at J, with 12 bases in the middle. CDR3 length: 13 amino acids. CDR3 DNA: TGTGCCTGGGCGGCAGCACATTCCTACGAGCAGTACTTC. Residues: CAWAAAHSYEQYF. The full variable domain, completed using reference TRBV30 and TRBJ2-7, is SQTIHQWPATLVQPVGSPLSLECTVEGTSNPNLYWYRQAAGRGLQLLFYSVGIGQISSEVPQNLSASRPQDRQFILSSKKLLLSDSGFYLCAWAAAHSYEQYFGPGTRLTVT.

The genes are TRBV7-2 and TRBJ2-3; 10 nucleotides align to TRBD1. V was pared by 3 bases and J by 6 bases, with 6 bases of the junction left unmatched. CDR1 and CDR2 from the germline V gene are SGHTA and FQGNSA. The CDR3 contains 15 residues. The DNA of the CDR3 is TGTGCCAGCAGCTTCCGGGACAGGGGAATCGATACGCAGTATTTT. It encodes CASSFRDRGIDTQYF.

The chain employs TRBV11-2 and TRBJ2-7; 7 bases align to TRBD2. Germline CDR1 is SGHAT and CDR2 is FQNNGV. The V segment lost 1 base and the J segment 3 bases; nucleotides outside the gene matches: 3. The CDR3 consists of 14 residues. The CDR3 nucleotides read TGTGCCAGCAGCTTAGCGCTAGCGGACTACGAGCAGTACTTC. It specifies CASSLALADYEQYF.

This chain joins TRBV11-2 and TRBJ2-5; 16 positions match TRBD2. The CDR3 extends over 17 amino acids. Germline-derived CDR1 and CDR2 are SGHAT and FQNNGV. Trimming took 4 bases from V and 5 from J; bases not matched to a gene: 7. The CDR3: CASSSGTSGRARETQYF. In nucleotides, the CDR3 is TGTGCCAGCAGCTCAGGGACTAGCGGGAGGGCCCGGGAGACCCAGTACTTC.

The chain couples TRBV6-5 to TRBJ1-1; D may be TRBD1 (5 bases). This CDR3 is built from 13 residues. V lost 8 bases and J 3 bases, leaving 13 bases between the germline ends. Germline CDR1 and CDR2: MNHEY and SVGAGI. This CDR3 reads CASSGATHTEAFF. The CDR3 nucleotides read TGTGCCAGCTCCGGGGCCACTCACACTGAAGCTTTCTTT.